Below, one T cell receptor (beta chain) is given with its context. This sample was taken from a study of blood T cell repertoires in COVID-19. Original handling: From reference gene primer amplification, estimates of nucleated cell counts were derived. The repertoire was sequenced with immunoSEQ multiplex PCR; TCRdb's copy has only in-frame clones and lacks some. That table supplies the V and J calls and clone size; D and trimming were determined from the DNA. This table holds under 200,000 clones, 70% to 90% found once. V dropped 7 bases and J dropped 0; count of bases not matched to a gene: 4. The CDR3 runs 15 residues. CDR1 and CDR2 (germline): LNHDA, SQIVND (reference sequence).

Sequenced sample: peripheral blood. The TCR sequence derives from a woman aged 60 to 75 with COVID-19, enrolled during active disease. The chain joins TRBV19 to TRBJ2-2, with 8 bases fitting TRBD1. The CDR3 sequence: CASKLDRANTGELFF. DNA of the CDR3: TGTGCCAGTAAGCTGGACAGGGCGAACACCGGGGAGCTGTTTTTT.